Given below is one T cell receptor (beta chain) in context. The PCR ran on 60 Vbeta and 13 Jbeta primers. Generated by immunoSEQ multiplex PCR, the TCRdb table keeps only in-frame clones and is missing some. Of over 85,000 clones detected, approximately 83% appear once; the ten largest clones hold more than 1.5%. The CDR3 extends over 15 amino acids. In germline, CDR1 is SGDLS, CDR2 YYNGEE. V shed 0 bases and J shed 2 bases, with 11 bases lying between them. These data are taken from a study of cytomegalovirus exposure and HLA in healthy donors. Overall study: A prior study identified just under 120 million unique TCR beta sequences from some 180 million T cells.

The V call is TRBV9, the J call TRBJ2-5; D perhaps matches TRBD1 (5 bases). The sequence was obtained from a man in his forties or fifties in good health and CMV-seronegative. The source material was PBMCs. The CDR3 sequence: CASSVDQGRQETQYF. CDR3 coding DNA: TGTGCCAGCAGCGTAGATCAGGGTCGTCAAGAGACCCAGTACTTC. Full variable domain (remainder filled in from reference TRBV9 and TRBJ2-5): DSGVTQTPKHLITATGQRVTLRCSPRSGDLSVYWYQQSLDQGLQFLIQYYNGEERAKGNILERFSAQQFPDLHSELNLSSLELGDSALYFCASSVDQGRQETQYFGPGTRLLVL.